Listed below are T cell receptor beta chains from one sample, sequenced in a study of cytomegalovirus exposure and HLA in healthy donors. Clones were sequenced by immunoSEQ multiplex PCR, and TCRdb holds only the in-frame ones, with some missing. In all, the sample yields under 90,000 clones. The sequencing sample was made of PBMCs. The receptors were sampled from a man over 45 in good health and CMV-seropositive. CDR3s leave out the opening cysteine and the closing phenylalanine or tryptophan. The D gene is left open where the match is weak.

>TRBV5-8|TRBD2
ASSGGLAGGETQY
>TRBV30|TRBD1
AWRGQGDSYNEQF
>TRBV18|.
ASSSQGGYEQY
>TRBV19|TRBD1
ASGLGQGHYYGYT
>TRBV5-1|TRBD1
ASSGQGGNTEAF
>TRBV15|TRBD1
ATSRGGGAGYTEAF
>TRBV5-6|.
ASSFGRDYGYT
>TRBV30|.
AWKDSYSGNTIY
>TRBV18|TRBD1
ASSLGQQAGNTIY
>TRBV11-3|TRBD1
ASSMRTGWDEQF
>TRBV30|.
AWSPQGTGELF
>TRBV4-3|.
ASSQPGAGGDTEAF
>TRBV28|.
ASSLGVAAYNEQF
>TRBV5-1|.
ASSFTVSYEQY
>TRBV7-2|TRBD2
ASSERLAGVYEQF
>TRBV18|TRBD1
ASSPLGQGGTEAF
>TRBV6-6|.
ASSYLPGSREDTQY
>TRBV7-6|.
ASSLQGHTEAF
>TRBV19|.
ASSIVQGGTDTQY
>TRBV30|.
AWSMGRLDGYT
>TRBV4-1|.
ASSGLRSYGYT
>TRBV2|TRBD1
ASSEWGTGISDYGYT